This T cell receptor (beta chain) is drawn from a study of a mutant IDH1 vaccine in newly diagnosed glioma. The overall study: Investigators started vaccination 4-6 weeks after radiotherapy alone, or with temozolomide cycles.

The time point is: week 11, during vaccination. Every vaccination contained 300 ug of the mutant IDH1 20-mer peptide and was paired with topical imiquimod. About this clone itself: Its cognate antigen is unknown.

The repertoire was sequenced with immunoSEQ multiplex PCR; TCRdb's copy has only in-frame clones and lacks some. In the table there are around 130,000 clones, roughly 78% of which are singletons. The germline V gene has CDR1 MNHEY and CDR2 SVGAGI. This CDR3 spans 10 amino acids. Trimming pared 10 bases from V and 5 bases from J, leaving 9 bases between. The chain recombines TRBV6-5 with TRBJ2-7, with D possibly matching TRBD2 (5 bases). The TCR comes from a middle-aged man with glioma. Sequencing used PBMCs, obtained from a glioma patient whose treatment included an IDH1 peptide vaccine. DNA for the CDR3: TGTGCCACCACCGGGGACGAGCAGTACTTC. Its translation is CATTGDEQYF.